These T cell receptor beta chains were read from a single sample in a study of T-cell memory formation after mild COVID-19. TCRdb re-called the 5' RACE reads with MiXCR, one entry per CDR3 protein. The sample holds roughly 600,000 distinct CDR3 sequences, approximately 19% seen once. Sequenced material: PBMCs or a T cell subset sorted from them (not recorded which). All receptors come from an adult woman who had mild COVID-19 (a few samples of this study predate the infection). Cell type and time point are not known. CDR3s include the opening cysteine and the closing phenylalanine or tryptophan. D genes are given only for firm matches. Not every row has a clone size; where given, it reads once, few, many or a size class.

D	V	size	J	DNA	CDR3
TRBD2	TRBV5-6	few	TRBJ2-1	TGTGCCAGCACGAGCGGGAGCTCCTACAATGAGCAGTTCTTC	CASTSGSSYNEQFF
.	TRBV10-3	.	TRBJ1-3	TGTGCCATCGGGGTGAGGACGGGTAGAGGAAACACCATATATTTT	CAIGVRTGRGNTIYF
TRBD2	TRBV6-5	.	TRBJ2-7	TGTGCCAGCAGCCCGGGGGGGGTCTCATACTACGAGCAGTACTTC	CASSPGGVSYYEQYF
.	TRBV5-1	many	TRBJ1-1	TGCGCCAGCAGCTTACAGGGCAGGAACACTGAAGCTTTCTTT	CASSLQGRNTEAFF
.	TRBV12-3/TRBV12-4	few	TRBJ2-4	TGTGCCAGCGGGGGACTCCCGGGAAACATTCAGTACTTC	CASGGLPGNIQYF
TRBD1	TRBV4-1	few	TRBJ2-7	TGCGCCAGCAGCCAAGGCAGGGGGACGGGTTTCTACGAGCAGTACTTC	CASSQGRGTGFYEQYF
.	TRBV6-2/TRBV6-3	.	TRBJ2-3	TGTGCCAGCAGCGAGCTCATTCCGACCCCTCACGGGGCGTATTTT	CASSELIPTPHGAYF
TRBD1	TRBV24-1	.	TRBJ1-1	TGTGCCACCAGTGAAGGGACAGGGGGCCCTTATGGGGCTGAAGCTTTCTTT	CATSEGTGGPYGAEAFF
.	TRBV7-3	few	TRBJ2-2	TGTGCCAGCAGCCCAACGCGGGAGAACACCGGGGAGCTGTTTTTT	CASSPTRENTGELFF
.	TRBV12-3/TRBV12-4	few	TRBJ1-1	TGTGCCAGCAGTCCTCCGACTTTGGGTTGGCCAGCTTTCTTT	CASSPPTLGWPAFF
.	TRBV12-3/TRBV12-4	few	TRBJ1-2	TGTGCCAGCACCCCTTCTAGCTATGGCTACACCTTC	CASTPSSYGYTF
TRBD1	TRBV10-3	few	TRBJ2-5	TGTGCCATCAGGCCGGGACAGGGTGTGGAGACCCAGTACTTC	CAIRPGQGVETQYF